Listed below are T cell receptor beta chains from one sample, sequenced in a study of cytomegalovirus exposure and HLA in healthy donors. Only in-frame clones appear in the TCRdb table, and some are missing; sequencing was by immunoSEQ multiplex PCR. The table has 95,000 to 150,000 clones, over 70% seen once. The sequenced sample consisted of PBMCs. All receptors come from a woman in her thirties or forties in good health and CMV-seronegative. The CDR3 runs from the conserved cysteine through the conserved F or W. The D gene is left open where the match is weak. Where a row states a size, it is once, few, many or the class of an expanded clone; other rows omit it.

j_call	clone_size	d_call	v_call	cdr3_nt	cdr3_aa
TRBJ2-1	-	-	TRBV5-1	TGCGCCAGCAGCTCGGGGAGCAATGAGCAGTTCTTC	CASSSGSNEQFF
TRBJ1-5	-	-	TRBV27	TGTGCCAGCAGTTTAAAGGGATCACGGGGTAATCAGCCCCAGCATTTT	CASSLKGSRGNQPQHF
TRBJ2-2	-	TRBD2	TRBV6-6	TGTGCCAGCAGAGGACTAGCTGCCGGGGAGCTGTTTTTT	CASRGLAAGELFF
TRBJ1-2	few	-	TRBV4-3	TGCGCCAGCAGCCAAGATTCGTCAGGGGCAGATGGCTACACCTTC	CASSQDSSGADGYTF
TRBJ2-3	-	TRBD2	TRBV6-5	TGTGCCAGCAGTTACTATTTTCGGGAGGGCACAGATACGCAGTATTTT	CASSYYFREGTDTQYF
TRBJ2-1	-	TRBD2	TRBV4-1	TGCGCCAGCAGCCCGACGGACTTTCTAGCGGGAGACAATGAGCAGTTCTTC	CASSPTDFLAGDNEQFF
TRBJ2-1	-	-	TRBV19	TGTGCCAGTAGTATATCGGGTACGAAGGATGAGCAGTTCTTC	CASSISGTKDEQFF
TRBJ1-1	few	-	TRBV5-1	TGCGCCAGCAGCAAACAAGGGGTTTGGAACACTGAAGCTTTCTTT	CASSKQGVWNTEAFF
TRBJ2-5	-	-	TRBV11-2	TGTGCCAGCAGCTTAGGGCTCGTGGAGACCCAGTACTTC	CASSLGLVETQYF
TRBJ2-6	few	-	TRBV10-3	TGTGCCATTAAAGGAGGGAGCTCTGGGGCCAACGTCCTGACTTTC	CAIKGGSSGANVLTF
TRBJ2-7	-	-	TRBV11-3	TGTGCCAGCAGCTTAAGAGGAGGGGCGGGCGACTCCTACGAGCAGTACTTC	CASSLRGGAGDSYEQYF
TRBJ2-2	-	-	TRBV6-6	TGTGCCAGCAGCCCCGAGCCCTACACCGGGGAGCTGTTTTTT	CASSPEPYTGELFF
TRBJ2-5	-	TRBD1	TRBV7-3	TGTGCCAGCAGCTCCGACGCGGACAGGGGGCGAGAGACCCAGTACTTC	CASSSDADRGRETQYF
TRBJ2-3	-	-	TRBV11-3	TGTGCCAGCAGCCGACACGGGACTGAGGGCCACGATACGCAGTATTTT	CASSRHGTEGHDTQYF
TRBJ2-7	few	TRBD1	TRBV9	TGTGCCAGCAGCGCCGGGACAGTCTCCTACGAGCAGTACTTC	CASSAGTVSYEQYF
TRBJ1-4	few	TRBD1	TRBV10-3	TGTGCCATCAGAGTCCTTGGGACAGGGGAATATCTTTCAACTAATGAAAAACTGTTTTTT	CAIRVLGTGEYLSTNEKLFF
TRBJ2-1	-	-	TRBV10-3	TGTGCCATCAGTGAGCCCCGGAGATCCCCGTTCTTC	CAISEPRRSPFF
TRBJ1-5	-	TRBD1	TRBV25-1	TGTGCCAGCAGTGCCCCGGGACAGGGGGGAAATCAGCCCCAGCATTTT	CASSAPGQGGNQPQHF
TRBJ2-4	-	TRBD2	TRBV6-6	TGTGCCAGCAGTTACGGTGGGCTAAGCGGGGACATTCAGTACTTC	CASSYGGLSGDIQYF
TRBJ2-1	few	TRBD2	TRBV5-1	TGCGCCAGCAGCTACCTAGCGGGGTCCTACAATGAGCAGTTCTTC	CASSYLAGSYNEQFF
TRBJ2-1	-	TRBD2	TRBV7-7	TGTGCTACCCGACTAGCGGGCAACAATGAGCAGTTCTTC	CATRLAGNNEQFF
TRBJ1-1	-	TRBD1	TRBV15	TGTGCCACCAGCAGGTTGCAGGGGGCCCCTGAAGCTTTCTTT	CATSRLQGAPEAFF
TRBJ2-4	few	TRBD1	TRBV4-1	TGCGCCAGCAGCCAAGCGGGACAGCTAGCCAAAAACATTCAGTACTTC	CASSQAGQLAKNIQYF
TRBJ2-3	-	TRBD2	TRBV10-3	TGTGCCATCAGTGGAAGGCTAGCGGGGGGCACAGATACGCAGTATTTT	CAISGRLAGGTDTQYF
TRBJ1-1	-	-	TRBV6-5	TGTGCCAGCAGTTACGGAGGGGAGGTCACTGAAGCTTTCTTT	CASSYGGEVTEAFF
TRBJ1-6	-	TRBD1	TRBV6-6	TGTGCCAGCAGTTCGGGGACAGGGGCTAATTCACCCCTCCACTTT	CASSSGTGANSPLHF
TRBJ2-2	-	TRBD2	TRBV5-1	TGCGCCAGCAGGGGGGAGCGGGAGTGGACCGGGGAGCTGTTTTTT	CASRGEREWTGELFF
TRBJ1-2	once	-	TRBV9	TGTGCCAGCAGCGTGCCCCAATCAGGGTTTGGCTACACCTTC	CASSVPQSGFGYTF
TRBJ1-2	-	TRBD1	TRBV4-3	TGCGCCAGCAGCCAAGCTACAGGGGGCGATTATGGCTACACCTTC	CASSQATGGDYGYTF
TRBJ2-7	few	TRBD2	TRBV7-8	TGTGCCAGCAGCTCTCGAGCGGGAGGGATCTACGAGCAGTACTTC	CASSSRAGGIYEQYF
TRBJ1-3	-	TRBD1	TRBV5-5	TGTGCCAGCAGCTTCCCCGGGACAGTGGGAAACACCATATATTTT	CASSFPGTVGNTIYF
TRBJ1-2	-	-	TRBV6-1	TGTGCCAGCAGTAGAGGAGGACACTATGGCTACACCTTC	CASSRGGHYGYTF
TRBJ2-3	-	TRBD2	TRBV7-2	TGTGCCAGCACCAAAGGGAGCGGGGGCGCCGGATTCGATACGCAGTATTTT	CASTKGSGGAGFDTQYF
TRBJ1-5	once	-	TRBV6-5	TGTGCCAGCCGACAAAATAGCAATCAGCCCCAGCATTTT	CASRQNSNQPQHF
TRBJ2-5	-	-	TRBV18	TGTGCCAGCTCTCCCCGGGCCACTGAGGGAGAGACCCAGTACTTC	CASSPRATEGETQYF
TRBJ1-1	once	-	TRBV10-3	TGTGCCGCCCAGACAGGTCGGAACACTGAAGCTTTCTTT	CAAQTGRNTEAFF
TRBJ1-1	-	-	TRBV6-5	TGTGCCAGCAGCCTCGGCGGGGGGAGCACTGAAGCTTTCTTT	CASSLGGGSTEAFF
TRBJ2-1	-	-	TRBV28	TGTGCCAGCAGTCAGGGGCCGGGAAGGAATGAGCAGTTCTTC	CASSQGPGRNEQFF
TRBJ1-1	few	TRBD1	TRBV19	TGTGCCAGTAGTATTACAGGGGGCTACACTGAAGCTTTCTTT	CASSITGGYTEAFF
TRBJ2-5	-	-	TRBV7-9	TGTGCCAGCAGTTCGACGGGCGGGGAGACCCAGTACTTC	CASSSTGGETQYF